The 8 T cell receptor beta chains listed next were all sequenced from one sample in a study of breast tumors, draining lymph nodes, adjacent tissues. Breast cancer patients provided tissue from their axillary draining lymph nodes. One entry per CDR3 protein, called by TCRdb with MiXCR from the multiplex PCR reads. Among about 200,000 distinct CDR3 sequences, 30% to 40% were seen once, and the ten largest hold about 4.3%. Sequenced sample: axillary lymph node tissue. These receptors all stem from a female donor with breast cancer. Some clones in this sample may be carry-over from other donors' samples.

The J gene is TRBJ2-3, the V gene TRBV12-5; TRBD1 matches 9 bases. This CDR3 is built from 14 residues. Germline CDR1 and CDR2: LGHNT and FRNRAP. The CDR3 nucleotides are TGTGCCAGCAGCCAACAGGGGGCTCGAGATACGCAGTATTTT. This sequence encodes CASSQQGARDTQYF. Full variable domain (rest looked up from reference TRBV12-5 and TRBJ2-3): DARVTQTPRHKVTEMGQEVTMRCQPILGHNTVFWYRQTMMQGLELLAYFRNRAPLDDSGMPKDRFSAEMPDATLATLKIQPSEPRDSAVYFCASSQQGARDTQYFGPGTRLTVL.

This clonotype was counted many times. The chain joins TRBV7-8 to TRBJ2-1; 8 bases are a match to TRBD1. The V gene's germline CDR1 is SGHVS and CDR2 FQNEAQ. The CDR3 has 15 amino acids. V lost 8 bases, J lost 1 base, and 7 bases stayed unmatched. CDR3 loop: CASSSGGASYNEQFF. CDR3 nucleotides: TGTGCCAGCTCCTCAGGGGGCGCGTCCTACAATGAGCAGTTCTTC.

The chain carries TRBV29-1 and TRBJ2-3; D unclear. The V end was cut by 3 bases, the J end by 2 bases, with 12 bases between. This CDR3 has 14 amino acids. Germline V gives CDR1 SQVTM, CDR2 ANQGSEA. The CDR3: CSVDGGTNTDTQYF. In nucleotides, the CDR3 is TGCAGCGTTGATGGCGGTACGAACACAGATACGCAGTATTTT.

The rearrangement joins TRBV7-9 to TRBJ1-1; 7 bases match TRBD1. CDR1 is SEHNR and CDR2 is FQNEAQ in the germline V gene (reference sequence). The CDR3 runs to 14 residues. Trimming removed 5 bases from V and 5 bases from J; junction bases left unmatched: 8. Here the CDR3 reads CASSKQGSGTEAFF. DNA of the CDR3: TGTGCCAGCAGCAAACAGGGGTCGGGGACTGAAGCTTTCTTT.

The sample holds a few counts of this clonotype. A much larger clone differs by one base, so this may be a read error. No conserved phenylalanine or tryptophan is present at the end of the CDR3, so a read error is the likely explanation. This chain joins TRBV7-2 and TRBJ2-5, with 15 bases that match TRBD2. The V segment lost 4 bases and the J segment 9 bases; nucleotides outside the gene matches: 3. The germline V gene encodes CDR1 SGHTA and CDR2 FQGNSA. This CDR3 comprises 14 residues. CDR3 coding DNA: TGTGCCAGCAGCTACGGACTAGCGGGGGGGGCCCAGTACCTC. Encoded protein: CASSYGLAGGAQYL.

The sample holds a few counts of this clonotype. The chain joins TRBV2 to TRBJ1-1; TRBD1 aligns across 8 bases. Trimming removed 6 bases from V and 6 bases from J; junction bases left unmatched: 6. There are 13 residues in the CDR3. Per the germline V gene, CDR1 is SNHLY and CDR2 is FYNNEI. This CDR3 reads CASRRDRGAEAFF. DNA of the CDR3: TGTGCCAGCAGACGCGACAGGGGCGCTGAAGCTTTCTTT.

The table lists this clonotype with many counts. A read error may be the cause here, since a much bigger clone is one base away. The CDR3 protein is CASSLLIEGEQFF. Written as DNA, the CDR3 is TGTGCCAGCAGCTTGCTTATAGAGGGGGAGCAGTTCTTC. This rearrangement joins TRBV7-2 to TRBJ2-1, with D perhaps being TRBD1 or TRBD2 (5 bases each). The V end lost 3 bases, the J end lost 10 bases, and 13 bases lay between the germline ends. CDR1 and CDR2 from the germline V gene are SGHTA and FQGNSA. The CDR3 has 13 amino acids.

This clonotype was found many times. V and J are TRBV7-3 and TRBJ2-7; 8 bases map to TRBD2. Germline-derived CDR1 and CDR2 are SGHTA and FQGTGA. This CDR3 has 14 amino acids. V shed 5 bases and J 6 bases; nucleotides not matched to a gene: 9. CDR3 residues: CASSATSGPGEQYF. Written as DNA, the CDR3 is TGTGCCAGCAGCGCCACTAGCGGACCGGGCGAGCAGTACTTC.